A single sample is the source of the 19 T cell receptor beta chains below, sequenced in a study of monozygotic twins with inflammatory bowel disease. TCRdb re-called the 5' RACE reads, yielding one record per CDR3 amino acid sequence without DNA. The sample spans 400,000 or so distinct CDR3 sequences; the ten largest clones claim 2% to 3%. Input material: blood. All receptors derive from a human donor with ulcerative colitis or Crohn's disease, or a healthy co-twin of an affected twin (not recorded which).

The chain recombines TRBV18 with TRBJ1-6. The CDR3 has 18 amino acids. Per the germline V gene, CDR1 is KGHSH and CDR2 is LQKENI. CDR3 region: CASSPLGMPQDYNSPLHF.

The CDR3 spells CSVTRDRANTEAFF. V usage is TRBV29-1 and J usage is TRBJ1-1; the TCRdb call, TRBD1, lacks DNA for checking. This CDR3 is built from 14 residues. The germline V gene encodes CDR1 SQVTM and CDR2 ANQGSEA.

The chain couples TRBV20-1 to TRBJ2-3; TCRdb reports TRBD1, a call that lacks DNA to check it against. This CDR3 has 12 residues. Per the germline V gene, CDR1 is DFQATT and CDR2 is SNEGSKA (reference sequence). CDR3: CSAGDRGNTQYF.

The V and J genes are TRBV10-3 and TRBJ2-7; absent DNA, TCRdb's TRBD2 call cannot be checked. CDR1 is ENHRY, CDR2 SYGVKD, per germline. The CDR3 totals 13 residues. This CDR3 is CAISGGYGYEQYF.

The V call is TRBV24-1, the J call TRBJ2-2; the D call of TRBD1 rests on TCRdb alone, since no DNA is present to check it. CDR3 length equals 16 residues. Germline V CDR1 and CDR2: KGHDR, SFDVKD. CDR3 residues: CATSSRQGARTGELFF.

The J gene is TRBJ2-1, the V gene TRBV2. Germline CDR1 reads SNHLY; CDR2 reads FYNNEI. The CDR3 covers 12 residues. CDR3 loop: CASSEMLDEQFF.

The V gene is TRBV7-2, the J gene TRBJ1-1; TCRdb's D call of TRBD1 is untestable without DNA. Germline V CDR1 and CDR2: SGHTA, FQGNSA. CDR3 length: 15 residues. CDR3: CASSPRQGTRTEAFF.

The chain links TRBV29-1 to TRBJ1-1. The CDR3 is 11 residues long. Germline CDR1 reads SQVTM; CDR2 reads ANQGSEA. The CDR3 is CSFGENTEAFF.

This chain uses TRBV6-1 with TRBJ1-5; absent DNA, TCRdb's TRBD1 call cannot be checked. This CDR3 has 15 amino acids. CDR1 MNHNS and CDR2 SASEGT come from the germline V gene. The CDR3 region is CASSADGTGEQPQHF.

The CDR3 sequence: CASSYPGGRTETQYF. V gene TRBV5-4 combines with J gene TRBJ2-5; TCRdb names TRBD1, which stays unverified in the absence of DNA. Germline V lookup: CDR1 SGHNT, CDR2 YYREEE (reference sequence). The CDR3 sequence is 15 residues long.

The gene calls are TRBV29-1 and TRBJ2-3; TCRdb picks TRBD2, but there is no DNA to check that call. This CDR3 is 17 amino acids long. Germline V gene lookup returns CDR1 SQVTM and CDR2 ANQGSEA. CDR3 protein: CSVEPMASGRAADTQYF.

The J gene is TRBJ2-3, the V gene TRBV6-5; TCRdb's D gene call, TRBD2, goes unchecked for lack of DNA. CDR1 is MNHEY, CDR2 SVGAGI, per germline. The CDR3 runs to 16 residues. The CDR3 spells CASSYSGPLYTDTQYF.

V usage is TRBV5-6 and J usage is TRBJ1-2; no DNA is available, so the TRBD1 call from TCRdb remains unchecked. Germline V gives CDR1 SGHDT, CDR2 YYEEEE. The CDR3 sequence is 15 residues long. The CDR3 is CASSLIPRGTYGYTF.

The chain employs TRBV20-1 and TRBJ2-3. The CDR3 spans 14 residues. CDR1 and CDR2 (germline): DFQATT, SNEGSKA (reference sequence). CDR3: CSAEASGTLDTQYF.

CDR3 sequence: CASSGGQGRTGELFF. The J gene is TRBJ2-2, the V gene TRBV6-1; TCRdb gives TRBD1 as the D gene, but with no DNA this cannot be confirmed. This CDR3 contains 15 residues. Per the germline V gene, CDR1 is MNHNS and CDR2 is SASEGT.

The chain recombines TRBV7-2 with TRBJ2-1; TCRdb's D call of TRBD1 is untestable without DNA. Germline-derived CDR1 and CDR2 are SGHTA and FQGNSA. CDR3 size: 15 residues. The CDR3 is CASSLLTDRYNEQFF.

J is TRBJ2-7 and V is TRBV2; as DNA is missing, the TRBD1 call by TCRdb cannot be tested. The CDR3 length is 17 residues. CDR1 SNHLY and CDR2 FYNNEI come from the germline V gene. CDR3 protein: CASSPNPTGLRGYEQYF.

This chain joins TRBV19 and TRBJ2-2; the D call from TCRdb, TRBD2, cannot be confirmed without DNA. CDR1 is LNHDA and CDR2 is SQIVND in the germline V gene (reference sequence). The CDR3 spans 17 residues. CDR3 amino acids: CASSFETGGTNTGELFF.

The chain is built from TRBV7-2 and TRBJ2-4. Germline V gene lookup returns CDR1 SGHTA and CDR2 FQGNSA. The CDR3 covers 14 residues. CDR3 protein: CASSLLDRKNIQYF.